These 30 T cell receptor beta chains were sequenced from one sample in a study of T cells in localized non-small cell lung cancer (dated by TCRdb to 2019 to 2021). The receptor library was made with the immunoSEQ multiplex PCR assay. As stored in TCRdb, this immuneACCESS dataset retains in-frame rearrangements with V and J assigned. A fraction of the clones does not appear; measured against another copy, unresolved V genes explain less than half of the discrepancy, and the remainder lacks a known reason. The sample contains approximately 47,000 clones, around 86% of them found a single time. The biggest ten clones account for about 2.3% of the sample. The input for sequencing was PBMCs, taken before any cancer treatment. These receptors were collected from a man aged 40-75 years with stage II lung adenocarcinoma.

The chain uses TRBV10-2 and TRBJ1-1, with a possible D match to TRBD1 (6 bases). Trimming shortened V by 6 bases and J by 4 bases, and 15 bases separated the two germline ends. Germline V lookup: CDR1 WSHSY, CDR2 SAAADI. CDR3 length equals 14 residues. The CDR3 reads CASRPQGLPTEAFF. CDR3 nucleotide sequence: TGCGCCAGCAGACCACAGGGTTTGCCCACTGAAGCTTTCTTT.

The chain joins TRBV5-1 to TRBJ2-2; D could derive from TRBD1 or TRBD2 (5 bases each). The CDR3 consists of 14 residues. V lost 4 bases and J 1 base, leaving 8 bases between the germline ends. Per germline, CDR1 SGHRS and CDR2 YFSETQ. The CDR3 sequence is CASSEGRNTGELFF. In nucleotides, the CDR3 is TGCGCCAGCAGCGAGGGGCGGAACACCGGGGAGCTGTTTTTT.

The J gene is TRBJ2-3, the V gene TRBV27; possible D gene TRBD1, 5 bases. Between the trimmed V and J ends, which lost 6 bases and 2 bases, there was a span of 21 bases. The CDR3 sequence is 17 residues long. The germline V gene encodes CDR1 MNHEY and CDR2 SMNVEV (reference sequence). This chain's CDR3 is CASRLYRLAPSTDTQYF. CDR3 coding DNA: TGTGCCAGCAGATTGTACAGGTTGGCTCCCTCCACAGATACGCAGTATTTT.

J is TRBJ1-1 and V is TRBV7-3, with D possibly TRBD1 on 5 matching bases. Germline CDR1 and CDR2: SGHTA and FQGTGA. V dropped 5 bases and J dropped 3 bases, with 10 bases sitting between them. The CDR3 has 13 amino acids. The CDR3 loop is CASSLWGDTEAFF. CDR3 DNA: TGTGCCAGCAGCCTCTGGGGGGACACTGAAGCTTTCTTT.

The chain has TRBV13 and TRBJ1-1, with unresolved D. V lost 2 bases, J lost 1 base, and 2 bases lay in between. The CDR3 totals 12 residues. Germline V gives CDR1 PRHDT, CDR2 FYEKMQ (reference sequence). For the CDR3, the DNA is TGTGCCAGCAGCTTACAGAACACTGAAGCTTTCTTT. Encoded protein: CASSLQNTEAFF.

The V gene is TRBV6-5, the J gene TRBJ2-5; 8 bases agree with TRBD1. V dropped 6 bases and J dropped 4; count of bases not matched to a gene: 7. The CDR3 consists of 14 residues. Germline V gives CDR1 MNHEY, CDR2 SVGAGI. The CDR3, as DNA: TGTGCCAGCAGACCGCGGACAGGGAGAGAGACCCAGTACTTC. Encoded protein: CASRPRTGRETQYF.

The chain has TRBV5-4 and TRBJ2-5; maybe TRBD2 (7 bases). The CDR3 covers 16 residues. Germline CDR1 reads SGHNT; CDR2 reads YYREEE (reference sequence). V lost 4 bases, J lost 6 bases, and 22 bases lay in between. The chain's CDR3 is CASSPRGGTRRQTQYF. CDR3 coding DNA: TGTGCCAGCAGCCCTAGGGGGGGCACCCGGAGGCAGACCCAGTACTTC.

The chain recombines TRBV19 with TRBJ2-5, with D possibly matching TRBD2 (5 bases). V was cut by 6 bases and J by 7 bases, with 18 bases left in between. Per germline, CDR1 LNHDA and CDR2 SQIVND (reference sequence). The CDR3 sequence is 14 residues long. CDR3 loop: CASSPVPAGGTQYF. For the CDR3, the DNA is TGTGCCAGTAGCCCTGTTCCGGCCGGAGGGACCCAGTACTTC.

This clone has only a few counts. The chain uses TRBV6-1 and TRBJ2-2; D remains unclear. This CDR3 is 13 amino acids long. V was pared by 5 bases and J by 7 bases, with 11 bases between. Germline V gene lookup returns CDR1 MNHNS and CDR2 SASEGT. Here the CDR3 DNA reads TGTGCCAGCAGTTCCCGGGCCCTCGGGGAGCTGTTTTTT. Translation gives CASSSRALGELFF.

The V and J genes are TRBV4-1 and TRBJ2-7, with no clear D. The CDR3 spans 13 residues. The ends were cut back, 0 bases at V and 4 bases at J, with 7 bases in the middle. The germline V gene has CDR1 MGHRA and CDR2 YSYEKL. CDR3: CASSQDARYEQYF. The CDR3 DNA sequence: TGCGCCAGCAGCCAAGATGCCCGGTACGAGCAGTACTTC.

The chain links TRBV2 to TRBJ1-5; no reliable D call. The germline CDR1 and CDR2 sequences are SNHLY and FYNNEI. The CDR3 runs to 13 residues. V shed 6 bases and J shed 8 bases, with 14 bases lying between them. The CDR3 reads CASRGNRREPQHF. The CDR3 DNA reads TGTGCCAGCAGGGGAAACCGCCGGGAGCCCCAGCATTTT.

J is TRBJ2-3 and V is TRBV5-1, with 9 nucleotides matching TRBD1. With V trimmed by 4 bases and J by 5 bases, 5 bases remained unmatched. Germline V gene sequence: CDR1 SGHRS, CDR2 YFSETQ. The length of the CDR3 is 14 residues. The CDR3, as DNA: TGCGCCAGCAGCCTACCGGACAGGGGAGATACGCAGTATTTT. This translates into CASSLPDRGDTQYF.

This clone is medium-sized in the sample. The chain recombines TRBV4-2 with TRBJ2-7; D is ambiguous. This CDR3 is 15 amino acids long. The V end was cut by 1 base, the J end by 4 bases, with 14 bases between. Germline V gene lookup returns CDR1 LGHNA and CDR2 YNFKEQ. The CDR3 reads CASSQGETVIYEQYF. Written as DNA, the CDR3 is TGTGCCAGCAGCCAAGGGGAAACTGTTATTTACGAGCAGTACTTC.

V is TRBV6-5 and J is TRBJ2-2; perhaps TRBD2 as D (5 bases). Germline values: CDR1 MNHEY, CDR2 SVGAGI. This CDR3 has 14 amino acids. V dropped 6 bases and J dropped 3 bases, with 11 bases sitting between them. CDR3 residues: CASRGGPDTGELFF. CDR3 coding DNA: TGTGCCAGCAGGGGCGGGCCGGACACCGGGGAGCTGTTTTTT.

J is TRBJ1-1 and V is TRBV20-1; D gene unclear. This CDR3 contains 11 residues. Germline lookup yields CDR1 DFQATT and CDR2 SNEGSKA (reference sequence). V dropped 3 bases and J dropped 3 bases, with 5 bases sitting between them. The CDR3 nucleotides are TGCAGTGCTAGGCAGTACACTGAAGCTTTCTTT. Residues: CSARQYTEAFF.

The V call is TRBV27, the J call TRBJ2-6; 8 bases match TRBD2. From germline, CDR1 is MNHEY and CDR2 SMNVEV (reference sequence). The ends lost 6 bases at V and 0 bases at J; junction bases unmatched: 4. The CDR3 runs to 16 residues. CDR3 sequence reads: CASRAGRASGANVLTF. Written as DNA, the CDR3 is TGTGCCAGCAGGGCCGGGAGGGCCTCTGGGGCCAACGTCCTGACTTTC.

This sequence joins TRBV11-2 and TRBJ2-2, with D perhaps TRBD1 (6 bases). Per germline, CDR1 SGHAT and CDR2 FQNNGV. There are 16 residues in the CDR3. Deletions cut 2 bases from V and 2 bases from J, with 12 bases between. CDR3 loop: CASSLLWGRNTGELFF. DNA for the CDR3: TGTGCCAGCAGCTTACTGTGGGGGCGCAACACCGGGGAGCTGTTTTTT.

The chain employs TRBV30 and TRBJ1-2, with no clear D. This CDR3 comprises 13 residues. Trimming left V 0 bases short and J 4 bases short, with 9 bases between. Germline V CDR1 and CDR2: GTSNPN, SVGIG (reference sequence). CDR3 bases: TGTGCCTGGAGTGTACACGATGGCTATGGCTACACCTTC. Its translation: CAWSVHDGYGYTF. Using reference TRBV30 and TRBJ1-2 for the parts outside the CDR3, the full variable domain is SQTIHQWPATLVQPVGSPLSLECTVEGTSNPNLYWYRQAAGRGLQLLFYSVGIGQISSEVPQNLSASRPQDRQFILSSKKLLLSDSGFYLCAWSVHDGYGYTFGSGTRLTVV.

V is TRBV7-3 and J is TRBJ2-3; 9 positions agree with TRBD2. CDR3 length: 19 amino acids. Germline loops: CDR1 SGHTA, CDR2 FQGTGA. The V gene end was trimmed by 5 bases and the J gene end by 0 bases; junction bases not matched to a gene: 15. The CDR3 here is CASSPGLARGPTSTDTQYF. DNA of the CDR3: TGTGCCAGCAGCCCTGGACTAGCGCGGGGACCGACTAGCACAGATACGCAGTATTTT.

There are a few counts of this clone. The V and J genes are TRBV7-3 and TRBJ1-2; D remains ambiguous. The CDR3 consists of 13 residues. The V end lost 3 bases, the J end lost 2 bases, and 7 bases lay between the germline ends. Germline values: CDR1 SGHTA, CDR2 FQGTGA. The CDR3 coding sequence is TGTGCCAGCAGCTTTGTTGACAACTATGGCTACACCTTC. Its protein product is CASSFVDNYGYTF.

The CDR3 loop reads CASSYSPGSHNEQFF. Here the CDR3 DNA reads TGTGCCAGCAGTTACTCCCCCGGGAGCCACAATGAGCAGTTCTTC. The chain carries TRBV6-5 and TRBJ2-1, with TRBD2 as a possible D gene (6 bases). Trimming left V 0 bases short and J 5 bases short, with 11 bases between. The CDR3 is made up of 15 amino acids. The germline V gene encodes CDR1 MNHEY and CDR2 SVGAGI.

The chain uses TRBV29-1 and TRBJ1-1; 7 bases are shared with TRBD1. CDR1 is SQVTM, CDR2 ANQGSEA, per germline. This CDR3 contains 13 residues. With V trimmed by 7 bases and J by 7 bases, 12 bases remained unmatched. The CDR3 here is CSGLTGAGVEAFF. The CDR3 DNA follows: TGCAGCGGCCTAACAGGGGCTGGGGTTGAAGCTTTCTTT.

This clone has just a few counts. The V and J genes are TRBV6-5 and TRBJ1-2; D ambiguous. Trimming removed 6 bases at V and 2 bases at J, with 10 bases between. This CDR3 is built from 13 residues. In germline, CDR1 is MNHEY, CDR2 SVGAGI. Here the CDR3 reads CASRPVGNYGYTF. The CDR3 DNA sequence: TGTGCCAGCAGGCCAGTGGGCAACTATGGCTACACCTTC.

The chain employs TRBV4-1 and TRBJ2-2, with TRBD2 identical over 7 bases. The V and J ends lost 4 bases and 5 bases, in that order; junction bases with no gene match: 10. CDR1 and CDR2 (germline): MGHRA, YSYEKL. This CDR3 is built from 16 residues. Here the CDR3 DNA reads TGCGCCAGCAGCCTAATCCGACTAGCAACTACCGGGGAGCTGTTTTTT. This codes for CASSLIRLATTGELFF.

A few counts support this clone. The J gene is TRBJ1-5, the V gene TRBV9, with D unresolved. The ends were cut back, 0 bases at V and 9 bases at J, with 10 bases in the middle. The CDR3 is 13 residues long. CDR1 and CDR2 (germline): SGDLS, YYNGEE. CDR3 loop: CASSVDQHRPQHF. CDR3 nucleotide sequence: TGTGCCAGCAGCGTAGACCAACATCGGCCCCAGCATTTT.

The chain links TRBV28 to TRBJ2-4; D is undetermined. This CDR3 spans 12 amino acids. Trimming took 4 bases from V and 8 from J, leaving 9 bases between them. Germline loops: CDR1 MDHEN, CDR2 SYDVKM. The CDR3 coding sequence is TGTGCCAGCAGTTCCCCAGAAGACATTCAGTACTTC. Its protein product is CASSSPEDIQYF. Combining the CDR3 with reference TRBV28 and TRBJ2-4 gives the whole variable domain DVKVTQSSRYLVKRTGEKVFLECVQDMDHENMFWYRQDPGLGLRLIYFSYDVKMKEKGDIPEGYSVSREKKERFSLILESASTNQTSMYLCASSSPEDIQYFGAGTRLSVL.

This clone was seen only once. The gene calls are TRBV5-1 and TRBJ2-1; TRBD2 aligns across 7 bases. Germline CDR1 reads SGHRS; CDR2 reads YFSETQ. Germline trimming cut 1 base from V and 7 bases from J; bases unmatched to any gene: 8. CDR3 length: 15 residues. In DNA, the CDR3 is TGCGCCAGCAGCTTGACTGTGGGGGGGAGGAATGAGCAGTTCTTC. Amino acid sequence: CASSLTVGGRNEQFF.

The chain couples TRBV19 to TRBJ1-1, with D maybe TRBD1 (5 bases). Germline V gene data show CDR1 as LNHDA and CDR2 as SQIVND (reference sequence). The length of the CDR3 is 12 residues. The ends were cut back, 4 bases at V and 8 bases at J, with 11 bases in the middle. Here the CDR3 DNA reads TGTGCCAGTAGTACCCCAGGGCGCGAAGCTTTCTTT. This codes for CASSTPGREAFF.

The CDR3 nucleotides are TGTGCCAGCAGCTCCGACAGTGCGAAAACGGCTTTCTTT. This translates into CASSSDSAKTAFF. The rearrangement links TRBV7-2 to TRBJ1-1; perhaps TRBD1 as D (5 bases). The CDR3 is 13 amino acids. Germline V gene sequence: CDR1 SGHTA, CDR2 FQGNSA. Between the trimmed V and J ends, which lost 4 bases and 11 bases, there was a span of 17 bases.

This rearrangement joins TRBV4-1 to TRBJ2-1, with 10 bases that match TRBD2. In germline, CDR1 is MGHRA, CDR2 YSYEKL. With 1 base clipped from V and 5 bases from J, the junction kept 2 bases outside the gene matches. This CDR3 has 15 amino acids. CDR3 residues: CASSQVLAGNNEQFF. The CDR3 DNA reads as TGCGCCAGCAGCCAAGTACTAGCGGGGAACAATGAGCAGTTCTTC.